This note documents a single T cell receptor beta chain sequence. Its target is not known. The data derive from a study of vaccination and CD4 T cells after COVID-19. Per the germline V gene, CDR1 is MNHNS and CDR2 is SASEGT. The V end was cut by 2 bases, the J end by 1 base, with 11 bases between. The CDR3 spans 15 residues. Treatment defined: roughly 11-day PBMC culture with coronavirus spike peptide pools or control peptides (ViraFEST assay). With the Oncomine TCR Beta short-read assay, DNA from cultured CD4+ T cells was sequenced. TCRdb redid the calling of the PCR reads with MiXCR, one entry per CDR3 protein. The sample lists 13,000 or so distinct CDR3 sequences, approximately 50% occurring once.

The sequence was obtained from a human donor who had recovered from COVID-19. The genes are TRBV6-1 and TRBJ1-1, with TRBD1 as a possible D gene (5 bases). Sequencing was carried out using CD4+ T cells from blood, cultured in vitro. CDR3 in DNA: TGTGCCAGCAGTGAATGGGGGGATCGGAACACTGAAGCTTTCTTT. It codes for CASSEWGDRNTEAFF.